The 3 T cell receptor beta chains presented below share a single source sample, sequenced in a study of T cells in localized non-small cell lung cancer (dated by TCRdb to 2018 to 2020). Library construction relied on the immunoSEQ multiplex PCR assay. TCRdb's version of the immuneACCESS table is confined to in-frame rearrangements and falls short of the full clone set. An unresolved V gene accounts for under half of the shortfall where checked; the remainder is of unknown origin. The sample includes tens of thousands of clones, with roughly 87% observed a single time. In total, the top ten clones hold 9% to 12% of the sample. The sample was peripheral blood, taken before any cancer treatment. Source of these receptors: a woman between 35 and 75 years old with stage I lung adenocarcinoma.

The chain carries TRBV18 and TRBJ2-7; D unclear. The V end was cut by 3 bases, the J end by 3 bases, with 9 bases between. Germline assignment: CDR1 KGHSH and CDR2 LQKENI. The CDR3 extends over 13 amino acids. CDR3 sequence reads: CASSPPPNYEQYF. CDR3 in DNA: TGTGCCAGCTCACCTCCTCCCAACTACGAGCAGTACTTC.

The genes are TRBV7-9 and TRBJ2-5; a weak D match, TRBD1 (6 bases). The V gene's germline CDR1 is SEHNR and CDR2 FQNEAQ (reference sequence). This CDR3 comprises 14 residues. Trimming took off 2 bases at V and 3 bases at J, with 10 bases between the two ends. This CDR3 reads CASSLYHREETQYF. The DNA for the CDR3 is TGTGCCAGCAGCTTATATCACAGGGAAGAGACCCAGTACTTC.

This clone was picked up a small number of times. V and J are TRBV25-1 and TRBJ2-1, with D tentatively TRBD1 (5 bases). Trimming stripped 5 bases from V and 2 bases from J, with 10 bases between. This CDR3 comprises 14 residues. CDR1 is MGHDK and CDR2 is SYGVNS in the germline V gene. The CDR3 region is CASSLPGTYNEQFF. DNA of the CDR3: TGTGCCAGCAGTCTACCAGGGACCTACAATGAGCAGTTCTTC.